This T cell receptor (beta chain) appears in the sequencing data of a study of blood T cell repertoires in COVID-19. Germline CDR1 is SNHLY and CDR2 is FYNNEI. Trimming cost V 8 bases and J 6 bases, with 10 bases left between them. The CDR3 consists of 11 residues. The data were produced by immunoSEQ multiplex PCR, yet TCRdb's version contains in-frame clones alone and is incomplete. Of 120,000 to 150,000 clones listed, 80% to 85% were seen once; the top ten hold 5% to 7%. The TCR was taken from a woman in her forties or fifties who had been exposed to COVID-19. The rearrangement joins TRBV2 to TRBJ1-1; no reliable D call. The sequenced material came from PBMCs or T cells enriched from blood (not recorded which). In nucleotides, the CDR3 is TGTGCCAGCCTATTTCTGGCTGAAGCTTTCTTT. This encodes CASLFLAEAFF.